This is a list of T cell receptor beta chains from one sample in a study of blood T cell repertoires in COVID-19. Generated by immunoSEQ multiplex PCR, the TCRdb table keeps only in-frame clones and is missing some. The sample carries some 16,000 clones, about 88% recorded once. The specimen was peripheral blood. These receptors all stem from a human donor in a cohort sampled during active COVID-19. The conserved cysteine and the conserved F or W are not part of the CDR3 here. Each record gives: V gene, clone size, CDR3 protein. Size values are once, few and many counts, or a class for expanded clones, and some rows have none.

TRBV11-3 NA ASSANSGGTQETQY
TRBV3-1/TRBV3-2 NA ASSQDFGRGPRNTEAF
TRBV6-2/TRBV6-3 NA ASSYGTVKPQH
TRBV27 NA ASATRTGSVEY
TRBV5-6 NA ASSSYRGGSYEQY
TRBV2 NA ASSPDSRNSPLH
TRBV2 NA ASSEARGRDEQY
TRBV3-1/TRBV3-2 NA ASSQKIEGDEAF
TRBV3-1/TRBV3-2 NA ASSPTSGGAVLPYNEQF
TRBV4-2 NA ASSQEGVTQY
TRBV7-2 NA ASSSQGAENEQF
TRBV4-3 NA ASSQERVRYEQY
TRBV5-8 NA ASRPWTTPTDTQY
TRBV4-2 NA ASSSDRGYNSPLH
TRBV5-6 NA ASSSPGGSEQF
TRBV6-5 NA ASSYTGQGAEQY
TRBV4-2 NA ASSPDRGNTGELF
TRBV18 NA ASSRDRTYEQY
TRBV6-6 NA ASSYRQGTTRETQY
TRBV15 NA ATSSLGTSYGYT
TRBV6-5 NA ASGQQGSTGGYT
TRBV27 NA ASSFTSGQSQDTQY
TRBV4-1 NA ASSPSGTGGGDEQF
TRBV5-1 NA ASSSLAGVADTQY
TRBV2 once ASRLSNTGELF
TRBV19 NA ASTQRGPNTEAF
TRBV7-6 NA ASSLAGSEQY
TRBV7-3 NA ASSSEPSRRYEQF
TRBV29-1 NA SVTGTLNTGELF
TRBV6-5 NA ASCLGGPSTDTQY
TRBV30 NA ACHLKGVGKGDTQY
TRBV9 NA ASSVQVGDNEQF
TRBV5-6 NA ASSLTGIQETQY
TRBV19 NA ASSPLGAEGAKKLF
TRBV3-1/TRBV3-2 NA ASSHGQTNEKLF
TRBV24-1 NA ATSDFGQGGTGELF
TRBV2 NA ASSVGSGEAEKLF
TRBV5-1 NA ASSLAEVGTDTQY
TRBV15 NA ATSPELGTSIGNEQF
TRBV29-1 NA SVAGGVYGYT
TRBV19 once ASSAGPGLGSGELF
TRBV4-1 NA ASSQDSGTTYEQY
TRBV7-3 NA ASSLNSPQGKRGSNTGELF
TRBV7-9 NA ASSPGRGEKLF
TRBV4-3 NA ASSFRRGQSTDTQY
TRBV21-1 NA ASSSTGQGITGELF
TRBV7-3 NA ASSFNDRGYGYT
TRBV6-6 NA ASSYSADSPLH
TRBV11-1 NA ASSLGLGRPQH
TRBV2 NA ASSEREAVSGYT
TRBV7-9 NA ASSLSRGGRATNYEQY
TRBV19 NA ASSTNRVEGYT
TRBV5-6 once ASSLRGRRAVTNYGYT